These 24 T cell receptor beta chains were all obtained from the same sample, sequenced in a study of CD8+ T cells in alopecia areata. As the sequencing template, cDNA was produced by extracting RNA and reverse transcribing it. Sequenced by immunoSEQ multiplex PCR; TCRdb stores in-frame clones only, minus some. The profile shows about 200,000 clones, 50% to 70% of them singletons. Sequenced material: CD4+ T cells sorted from blood, taken at week 0. The receptors stem from a human donor with alopecia areata.

The chain uses TRBV27 and TRBJ1-6; D remains ambiguous. The germline V gene has CDR1 MNHEY and CDR2 SMNVEV (reference sequence). CDR3 length: 17 amino acids. V was trimmed by 0 bases and J by 6 bases, leaving 15 bases between them. The CDR3, as DNA: TGTGCCAGCAGTTTATCCCCCTACTCAAACCGTAATTCACCCCTCCACTTT. Its protein product is CASSLSPYSNRNSPLHF.

The chain uses TRBV6-5 and TRBJ2-7; 8 bases match TRBD2. The CDR3 runs 16 residues. Per germline, CDR1 MNHEY and CDR2 SVGAGI. The V gene end was trimmed by 0 bases and the J gene end by 1 base; junction bases not matched to a gene: 5. The CDR3 reads CASSYSGGANSYEQYF. The CDR3 bases are TGTGCCAGCAGTTACTCCGGGGGGGCGAATTCCTACGAGCAGTACTTC.

This clone has more than one count but fewer than ten. This rearrangement joins TRBV4-2 to TRBJ2-7; D call uncertain. The V gene lost 0 bases and the J gene lost 1 base, with 4 bases spanning the gap. The CDR3 consists of 13 residues. Germline V gives CDR1 LGHNA, CDR2 YNFKEQ. The CDR3 DNA sequence: TGTGCCAGCAGCCAAGATTGGTCCTACGAGCAGTACTTC. It encodes CASSQDWSYEQYF.

This chain connects TRBV4-1 to TRBJ2-1, with a possible D match to TRBD2 (5 bases). The V end lost 1 base, the J end lost 0 bases, and 10 bases lay between the germline ends. The CDR3 length is 16 residues. Germline loops: CDR1 MGHRA, CDR2 YSYEKL. The CDR3 loop is CASSQAGRSSYNEQFF. The CDR3 region has the DNA TGCGCCAGCAGCCAAGCGGGAAGGAGCTCCTACAATGAGCAGTTCTTC.

CDR3 nucleotide sequence: TGTGCCAGCTCACGAGGACAGGGGGCGGTAAGGTCGACTGAAGCTTTCTTT. Encoded protein: CASSRGQGAVRSTEAFF. This chain connects TRBV18 to TRBJ1-1; 11 bases map to TRBD1. Germline-derived CDR1 and CDR2 are KGHSH and LQKENI. The CDR3 has 17 amino acids. Losses at the gene ends were 4 bases for V and 5 bases for J; bases not matched to a gene: 12.

This clone was seen more than once but under ten times. V and J are TRBV5-1 and TRBJ2-1, with 9 nucleotides matching TRBD1. The germline V gene encodes CDR1 SGHRS and CDR2 YFSETQ. V lost 2 bases to trimming and J lost 9 bases; unmatched junction nucleotides: 9. This CDR3 is built from 15 residues. The CDR3 region has the DNA TGCGCCAGCAGCTTAGGGGACAGGGAAGTCCGTGAGCAGTTCTTC. Translating it yields CASSLGDREVREQFF.

This clone turned up a few times. The gene calls are TRBV7-9 and TRBJ2-1; 12 bases map to TRBD2. V was clipped by 1 base and J by 2 bases; unmatched bases: 0. CDR3 length: 16 amino acids. CDR1 and CDR2 from the germline V gene are SEHNR and FQNEAQ (reference sequence). In DNA form, the CDR3 reads TGTGCCAGCAGCTTAGGGACTAGCGGGGCCTACAATGAGCAGTTCTTC. It yields the protein CASSLGTSGAYNEQFF.

This clone was observed once. The chain combines TRBV30 with TRBJ1-2; D remains ambiguous. Germline V gives CDR1 GTSNPN, CDR2 SVGIG (reference sequence). The CDR3 consists of 13 residues. Trimming shortened V by 0 bases and J by 6 bases, and 11 bases separated the two germline ends. This CDR3 is CAWSVTVGDGYTF. DNA of the CDR3: TGTGCCTGGAGTGTAACAGTAGGAGATGGCTACACCTTC.

In this sample, this clone turned up many times. The V call is TRBV14, the J call TRBJ2-5; D is unresolved. The V end was cut by 3 bases, the J end by 4 bases, with 3 bases between. Germline V gives CDR1 SGHDN, CDR2 FVKESK. The length of the CDR3 is 11 residues. The CDR3 DNA reads TGTGCCAGCAGCCAGTTAGAGACCCAGTACTTC. Translated, it gives CASSQLETQYF.

This clone showed up just a few times. This chain links TRBV28 with TRBJ2-3, with D maybe TRBD2 (6 bases). CDR1 MDHEN and CDR2 SYDVKM come from the germline V gene. Deletions cut 4 bases from V and 2 bases from J, with 13 bases between. The CDR3 consists of 15 residues. CDR3: CASSSPRGLTDTQYF. In DNA form, the CDR3 reads TGTGCCAGCAGTTCCCCTCGGGGACTCACAGATACGCAGTATTTT.

The chain carries TRBV5-1 and TRBJ1-1; no clear D. The germline V and J ends were trimmed by 4 bases and 2 bases, with 3 bases remaining between them. The CDR3 sequence is 11 residues long. Germline values: CDR1 SGHRS, CDR2 YFSETQ. In nucleotides, the CDR3 is TGCGCCAGCAGCGCAAACACTGAAGCTTTCTTT. Protein sequence: CASSANTEAFF. Looking up the rest from reference TRBV5-1 and TRBJ1-1 gives the full variable domain: KAGVTQTPRYLIKTRGQQVTLSCSPISGHRSVSWYQQTPGQGLQFLFEYFSETQRNKGNFPGRFSGRQFSNSRSEMNVSTLELGDSALYLCASSANTEAFFGQGTRLTVV.

In its sample, this clone was seen a few times. The chain uses TRBV5-1 and TRBJ2-5; D might be TRBD1 (5 bases). There are 15 residues in the CDR3. Germline CDR1 and CDR2: SGHRS and YFSETQ. V lost 0 bases to trimming and J lost 3 bases, with 12 bases between them. The CDR3 DNA sequence: TGCGCCAGCAGCTTGGTAGGACACCGCGAAGAGACCCAGTACTTC. Protein product: CASSLVGHREETQYF.

The J gene is TRBJ1-2, the V gene TRBV30; D remains unclear. The length of the CDR3 is 13 residues. With 3 bases removed from V and 6 bases from J, the gap between germline ends came to 14 bases. CDR1 GTSNPN and CDR2 SVGIG come from the germline V gene (reference sequence). CDR3 sequence: CAWRYGAGHGYTF. In DNA, the CDR3 is TGTGCCTGGAGATATGGAGCCGGCCATGGCTACACCTTC.

The chain carries TRBV4-1 and TRBJ1-1, with a tentative D call TRBD1 (6 bases). V was pared by 1 base and J by 0 bases, with 12 bases between. Germline loops: CDR1 MGHRA, CDR2 YSYEKL. The CDR3 has 16 amino acids. The CDR3 bases are TGCGCCAGCAGCCAAGGAAACGGACAGATGAACACTGAAGCTTTCTTT. Its protein is CASSQGNGQMNTEAFF.

This clone was seen a few times. J is TRBJ2-7 and V is TRBV25-1; no reliable D call. The germline gives CDR1 MGHDK, CDR2 SYGVNS. Trimming pared 3 bases from V and 3 bases from J, leaving 9 bases between. This CDR3 region has 13 residues. The CDR3 is CASSDNLYYEQYF. The CDR3 DNA reads TGTGCCAGCAGTGATAACCTGTACTACGAGCAGTACTTC.

This clone was seen repeatedly, ten times or more. This sequence joins TRBV7-2 and TRBJ2-4, with D unresolved. Per the germline V gene, CDR1 is SGHTA and CDR2 is FQGNSA. The CDR3 is 14 residues long. With 1 base removed from V and 9 bases from J, the gap between germline ends came to 13 bases. CDR3 DNA sequence: TGTGCCAGCAGCTTAGGGGCCCGGATGGGCATTCAGTACTTC. Translated, it gives CASSLGARMGIQYF.

This clone has more than one count but fewer than ten. The chain joins TRBV30 to TRBJ2-1; TRBD2 matches 11 bases. V lost 0 bases and J lost 7; bases outside the gene matches: 8. Germline assignment: CDR1 GTSNPN and CDR2 SVGIG (reference sequence). The CDR3 consists of 16 residues. The CDR3 DNA reads TGTGCCTGGAGTGTTGGGGCTAGCGGGAGGCCGAATGAGCAGTTCTTC. It encodes CAWSVGASGRPNEQFF.

This chain connects TRBV4-1 to TRBJ1-2; a possible D gene is TRBD1 (6 bases). This CDR3 is 17 amino acids long. CDR1 is MGHRA and CDR2 is YSYEKL in the germline V gene. With 8 bases removed from V and 8 bases from J, the gap between germline ends came to 30 bases. The CDR3 bases are TGCGCCAGCCGTCCAGTAGGGCAGGGGCCAGTTGGCTCAGGCTACACCTTC. Residues: CASRPVGQGPVGSGYTF.

This chain uses TRBV6-5 with TRBJ1-1, with D possibly being TRBD1 (5 bases). Between the trimmed V and J ends, which lost 5 bases and 0 bases, there was a span of 13 bases. Germline CDR1 is MNHEY and CDR2 is SVGAGI. The CDR3 covers 15 residues. The CDR3 DNA reads as TGTGCCAGCAGTCAGGGCCTGGGACTGAACACTGAAGCTTTCTTT. Protein product: CASSQGLGLNTEAFF.

This rearrangement joins TRBV5-1 to TRBJ1-4; no clear D gene. V was cut by 3 bases and J by 12 bases, with 18 bases left in between. The CDR3 covers 14 residues. CDR1 is SGHRS, CDR2 YFSETQ, per germline. CDR3 residues: CASSSEFRSWELFF. The CDR3 nucleotides are TGCGCCAGCAGCTCCGAGTTCCGGAGTTGGGAACTGTTTTTT.

This clone occurred a few times. This chain uses TRBV18 with TRBJ2-2; no clear D. There are 14 residues in the CDR3. Trimming took 2 bases from V and 1 from J, leaving 5 bases between them. Germline loops: CDR1 KGHSH, CDR2 LQKENI. The chain's CDR3 is CASSPLRNTGELFF. In nucleotides, the CDR3 is TGTGCCAGCTCACCATTAAGGAACACCGGGGAGCTGTTTTTT.

This sequence joins TRBV7-2 and TRBJ2-1, with 9 positions matching TRBD2. Germline values: CDR1 SGHTA, CDR2 FQGNSA. This CDR3 is 15 amino acids long. Germline trimming cut 6 bases from V and 0 bases from J; bases unmatched to any gene: 3. DNA for the CDR3: TGTGCCAGCAGACTTAGCGGGAGCTCCTACAATGAGCAGTTCTTC. Protein product: CASRLSGSSYNEQFF.

Ten or more counts support this clone. V is TRBV5-5 and J is TRBJ2-1; a weak D match, TRBD2 (6 bases). Germline V gene lookup returns CDR1 SGHKS and CDR2 YYEKEE (reference sequence). This CDR3 is 17 amino acids long. V lost 7 bases, J lost 0 bases, and 20 bases lay in between. CDR3 in amino acids: CASRPFGGKSSYNEQFF. Written as DNA, the CDR3 is TGTGCCAGCCGACCGTTTGGCGGGAAAAGCTCCTACAATGAGCAGTTCTTC.

The gene calls are TRBV5-6 and TRBJ1-1; D is undetermined. Per germline, CDR1 SGHDT and CDR2 YYEEEE. V dropped 4 bases and J dropped 1 base, with 8 bases sitting between them. The CDR3 contains 13 residues. CDR3 region: CASSKRRNTEAFF. CDR3 DNA: TGTGCCAGCAGCAAACGGAGGAACACTGAAGCTTTCTTT.